A single sample is the source of the 23 T cell receptor beta chains below, sequenced in a study of sequential checkpoint blockade in melanoma. Produced via immunoSEQ multiplex PCR; TCRdb's table is partial and in-frame only. The sample holds 30,000 or so clones, about 88% seen once. Specified treatment: randomized to nivolumab then ipilimumab (arm A) or the reverse (arm B). The specimen comprised CD8+ T cells sorted from blood (inferred from file names), sampled from a patient given nivolumab and ipilimumab in sequence. The receptors here all came from a human donor with melanoma.

This clone was seen only once. CDR3 loop: CASRGGEYNSPLHF. CDR3 DNA: TGTGCCAGCAGAGGGGGTGAATATAATTCACCCCTCCACTTT. This chain connects TRBV6-4 to TRBJ1-6, with a tentative D call TRBD1 (6 bases). Germline V gene lookup returns CDR1 MRHNA and CDR2 SNTAGT. This CDR3 region has 14 residues. Trimming cost V 6 bases and J 4 bases, with 10 bases left between them.

This chain uses TRBV27 with TRBJ2-7; 12 bases are shared with TRBD2. The J segment lost 6 bases and the V segment lost 7 bases, leaving 13 bases of the junction unmatched. The CDR3 consists of 16 residues. The germline gives CDR1 MNHEY, CDR2 SMNVEV (reference sequence). In nucleotides, the CDR3 is TGTGCCAGCACCCCAAGGCCCCTAGCGGGGGGGCGCGAGCAGTACTTC. Translating it yields CASTPRPLAGGREQYF.

This chain connects TRBV19 to TRBJ2-7, with 7 bases that match TRBD1. Germline V lookup: CDR1 LNHDA, CDR2 SQIVND (reference sequence). V was pared by 6 bases and J by 7 bases, with 9 bases of the junction left unmatched. The length of the CDR3 is 13 residues. CDR3 sequence reads: CASSIRQGGEQYF. CDR3 bases: TGTGCCAGTAGCATCCGACAGGGCGGGGAGCAGTACTTC.

This clone turned up a few times. V usage is TRBV4-2 and J usage is TRBJ2-7; TRBD2 aligns across 9 bases. J lost 3 bases, V lost 0 bases, and 3 bases had no gene match. Germline CDR1 reads LGHNA; CDR2 reads YNFKEQ. The CDR3 is made up of 15 amino acids. The CDR3 DNA reads TGTGCCAGCAGCCAAGAGGCGGGGGGGCACTACGAGCAGTACTTC. Protein sequence: CASSQEAGGHYEQYF.

This chain joins TRBV7-9 and TRBJ2-7, with 9 bases aligning to TRBD1. This CDR3 is built from 15 residues. Germline values: CDR1 SEHNR, CDR2 FQNEAQ (reference sequence). Losses at the gene ends were 5 bases for V and 5 bases for J; bases not matched to a gene: 10. Written as DNA, the CDR3 is TGTGCCAGCAGCCTCGCGACAGGGGGGAGTAACGAGCAGTACTTC. Translating it yields CASSLATGGSNEQYF.

The sample holds one count of this clone. V and J are TRBV27 and TRBJ2-7; 8 bases match TRBD2. The V and J ends lost 5 bases and 2 bases, in that order; junction bases with no gene match: 11. This CDR3 comprises 16 residues. Germline V gene data show CDR1 as MNHEY and CDR2 as SMNVEV (reference sequence). Here the CDR3 reads CASSPSMGREAYEQYF. For the CDR3, the DNA is TGTGCCAGCAGTCCGTCGATGGGGCGGGAGGCCTACGAGCAGTACTTC.

The V and J genes are TRBV4-1 and TRBJ2-7; no reliable D call. The length of the CDR3 is 14 residues. Germline loops: CDR1 MGHRA, CDR2 YSYEKL. The V gene lost 2 bases and the J gene lost 2 bases, with 10 bases spanning the gap. CDR3 loop: CASSQNYLPYEQYF. CDR3 bases: TGCGCCAGCAGCCAAAACTACCTTCCCTACGAGCAGTACTTC.

The gene calls are TRBV27 and TRBJ2-7; D remains ambiguous. There are 16 residues in the CDR3. Germline V gives CDR1 MNHEY, CDR2 SMNVEV (reference sequence). Trimming cost V 6 bases and J 1 base, with 19 bases left between them. CDR3 amino acids: CASRPFSSYPSYEQYF. The CDR3 DNA reads as TGTGCCAGCAGACCTTTCTCGAGCTACCCATCCTACGAGCAGTACTTC.

The chain links TRBV29-1 to TRBJ2-2; weak D call: TRBD2 (6 bases). Germline CDR1 and CDR2: SQVTM and ANQGSEA. Trimming cost V 7 bases and J 0 bases, with 18 bases left between them. The CDR3 is 16 amino acids. In DNA form, the CDR3 reads TGCAGCGCCGTTTCCGGGAGCATCACGAACACCGGGGAGCTGTTTTTT. Its translation is CSAVSGSITNTGELFF.

V usage is TRBV28 and J usage is TRBJ1-2; possible D gene TRBD1, 5 bases. Trimming left V 5 bases short and J 2 bases short, with 15 bases between. Germline CDR1 MDHEN, CDR2 SYDVKM. The length of the CDR3 is 15 residues. The CDR3 DNA is TGTGCCAGCAGTCAATCCGGGACTTTGAACTATGGCTACACCTTC. Its protein product is CASSQSGTLNYGYTF.

The rearrangement uses TRBV4-1 and TRBJ2-6, with 9 positions matching TRBD1. The CDR3 is 19 amino acids. Germline V gene sequence: CDR1 MGHRA, CDR2 YSYEKL. With V trimmed by 1 base and J by 0 bases, 7 bases remained unmatched. The CDR3 DNA follows: TGCGCCAGCAGCCAAGGGTTAGGACAGGGGATCTCTGGGGCCAACGTCCTGACTTTC. Protein sequence: CASSQGLGQGISGANVLTF.

To note about this clone: This likely came from a read error, as a far larger clone is one base away. The rearrangement links TRBV4-1 to TRBJ2-2, with a tentative D call TRBD2 (6 bases). The CDR3 has 18 amino acids. Per the germline V gene, CDR1 is MGHRA and CDR2 is YSYEKL. The V end was cut by 1 base, the J end by 0 bases, with 15 bases between. CDR3 nucleotides: TGCGCCAGCAGCCAAGGGTTTGCTAGCGAACCGAACACCGGGGAGCTGTTTTTT. Amino acid sequence: CASSQGFASEPNTGELFF.

V and J are TRBV9 and TRBJ2-1, with 9 bases that match TRBD1. The CDR3 contains 12 residues. The germline CDR1 and CDR2 sequences are SGDLS and YYNGEE. The junction had 4 bases not matched to a gene; V was cut back by 3 bases and J by 12 bases. The CDR3, as DNA: TGTGCCAGCAGCGCTACAGGGGGCGGGCAGTTCTTC. Protein product: CASSATGGGQFF.

V usage is TRBV23-1 and J usage is TRBJ2-3; tentatively, D is TRBD1 (6 bases). TRBV23-1 is sorted into the ORF group, with uncertain function. V shed 6 bases and J shed 2 bases, with 30 bases lying between them. The CDR3 sequence is 20 residues long. DNA of the CDR3: TGCGCCAGCAGCCTACAGGGAATCCGTGTGACCCTAAAGACCACAGATACGCAGTATTTT. It is translated as CASSLQGIRVTLKTTDTQYF.

Details on this clone: This sample includes further DNA sequences coding for the same CDR3. The chain uses TRBV27 and TRBJ2-7; 12 bases are a match to TRBD2. Germline values: CDR1 MNHEY, CDR2 SMNVEV (reference sequence). The CDR3 runs 15 residues. V dropped 3 bases and J dropped 5; count of bases not matched to a gene: 5. DNA for the CDR3: TGTGCCAGCAGTTTCCTAGCGGGAGGGCCGAACGAGCAGTACTTC. Its protein product is CASSFLAGGPNEQYF.

The genes are TRBV29-1 and TRBJ2-1; 9 bases line up with TRBD2. From germline, CDR1 is SQVTM and CDR2 ANQGSEA. This CDR3 is built from 16 residues. V was pared by 6 bases and J by 1 base, with 10 bases of the junction left unmatched. The CDR3 loop reads CSVRISGRGSYNEQFF. The CDR3 nucleotides read TGCAGCGTGCGGATTAGCGGGAGAGGGTCCTACAATGAGCAGTTCTTC.

As DNA, the CDR3 is TGTGCCAGCAGTTTGCAGGGCCCCGCCGGGGAGCTGTTTTTT. Translated: CASSLQGPAGELFF. The gene calls are TRBV27 and TRBJ2-2, with D perhaps matching TRBD1 (5 bases). Germline V gene data show CDR1 as MNHEY and CDR2 as SMNVEV (reference sequence). V was pared by 3 bases and J by 6 bases, with 11 bases between. The length of the CDR3 is 14 residues.

V is TRBV27 and J is TRBJ2-3; 13 positions agree with TRBD2. V was clipped by 8 bases and J by 2 bases; unmatched bases: 4. Germline CDR1 MNHEY, CDR2 SMNVEV (reference sequence). This CDR3 is 15 amino acids long. CDR3 sequence (DNA): TGTGCCAGCGGACTAGCGGGGGTCTTCACAGATACGCAGTATTTT. Translating it yields CASGLAGVFTDTQYF.

The chain carries TRBV9 and TRBJ2-3, with a tentative D call TRBD1 (6 bases). The length of the CDR3 is 16 residues. The V gene lost 0 bases and the J gene lost 2 bases, with 13 bases spanning the gap. Germline values: CDR1 SGDLS, CDR2 YYNGEE. CDR3: CASSVVGGMITDTQYF. In DNA, the CDR3 is TGTGCCAGCAGCGTAGTAGGGGGTATGATCACAGATACGCAGTATTTT. The whole variable domain, filled in from reference TRBV9 and TRBJ2-3, reads DSGVTQTPKHLITATGQRVTLRCSPRSGDLSVYWYQQSLDQGLQFLIQYYNGEERAKGNILERFSAQQFPDLHSELNLSSLELGDSALYFCASSVVGGMITDTQYFGPGTRLTVL.

The rearrangement uses TRBV6-5 and TRBJ1-1; perhaps TRBD1 as D (5 bases). Germline V gene lookup returns CDR1 MNHEY and CDR2 SVGAGI. This CDR3 comprises 15 residues. V gave up 5 bases and J gave up 1 base, with 14 bases separating them. The CDR3 sequence is CASSGLRGENTEAFF. CDR3 nucleotide sequence: TGTGCCAGCAGTGGACTTCGGGGGGAGAACACTGAAGCTTTCTTT.

This rearrangement joins TRBV7-8 to TRBJ1-2, with D perhaps matching TRBD1 (5 bases). Deletions cut 5 bases from V and 4 bases from J, with 14 bases between. CDR3 length equals 14 residues. Germline CDR1 SGHVS, CDR2 FQNEAQ. In nucleotides, the CDR3 is TGTGCCAGCAGCCCGGCGGGCGGGGGCTATGGCTACACCTTC. Protein product: CASSPAGGGYGYTF.

The chain links TRBV19 to TRBJ1-5; 9 bases fit TRBD1. Germline CDR1 reads LNHDA; CDR2 reads SQIVND (reference sequence). The CDR3 length is 15 residues. The V and J ends lost 6 bases and 6 bases, in that order; junction bases with no gene match: 9. CDR3 in DNA: TGTGCCAGTAGACAGACAGGGGGTTTTGCTCAGCCCCAGCATTTT. Translating it yields CASRQTGGFAQPQHF.

The chain uses TRBV4-2 and TRBJ1-2; 9 bases are a match to TRBD1. The CDR3 contains 16 residues. Per germline, CDR1 LGHNA and CDR2 YNFKEQ. Losses at the gene ends were 2 bases for V and 5 bases for J; bases not matched to a gene: 9. CDR3 in DNA: TGTGCCAGCAGCCAAACCGGGACAGGGCAAATATATGGCTACACCTTC. It is translated as CASSQTGTGQIYGYTF.